This TCR beta chain came from a study of patients and donors after allogeneic stem cell transplantation. TCRdb called the RT-PCR reads again in MiXCR, with one record for every CDR3 protein. There are 150,000 to 200,000 distinct CDR3 sequences in the sample; more than 35% occur only once, and 33% lies in the top ten. Germline CDR1 is SQVTM and CDR2 is ANQGSEA. The V and J ends lost 6 bases and 0 bases respectively, with 11 bases between them. The CDR3 is 14 amino acids. This receptor was identified in a human donor who was either an allogeneic HSCT recipient or a stem cell or donor lymphocyte infusion donor (not recorded which). It is not recorded whose cells these are; they may come from a transplant donor. The sequencing sample was made of blood, either unsorted or a sorted T cell fraction (not recorded which). The chain uses TRBV29-1 and TRBJ1-4; D may be TRBD1 (5 bases). CDR3 residues: CSVGGDATNEKLFF. The CDR3 bases are TGCAGCGTGGGGGGGGATGCAACTAATGAAAAACTGTTTTTT.